One T cell receptor (beta chain) is described in this entry. TCRdb analysed the 5' RACE reads with MiXCR anew, one entry per CDR3 protein. The profile covers about 1.7 million distinct CDR3 sequences, with roughly a third appearing a single time and about 0.3% taken by the ten largest. The data are from a study of identical twins. Per germline, CDR1 SGHRS and CDR2 YFSETQ. This CDR3 region has 14 residues. Trimming stripped 0 bases from V and 1 base from J, with 8 bases between. J is TRBJ2-7 and V is TRBV5-1; no reliable D call. The clonotype comes from a newborn girl in good health. Sequencing used cord blood. The DNA of the CDR3 is TGCGCCAGCAGCTTGGCCATCTGGTCCTACGAGCAGTACTTC. Translation gives CASSLAIWSYEQYF.